This TCR beta chain was documented in a study of blood T cell repertoires in COVID-19. Whole-study context: The cDNA or gDNA used as material had been derived from T cells, B-cell-depleted T cells, or PBMCs.

Method: immunoSEQ multiplex PCR; TCRdb's copy keeps in-frame clones and lacks some. The sample holds about 42,000 clones, around four fifths seen once. Sequenced input: peripheral blood. This sequence was found in a human donor in a cohort sampled during active COVID-19.

CDR3 sequence: CASKQIQGDTQYF. The CDR3 DNA reads TGTGCCAGCAAGCAAATACAGGGAGATACGCAGTATTTT. The J gene is TRBJ2-3, the V gene TRBV27; a possible D gene is TRBD1 (6 bases). The CDR3 is made up of 13 amino acids. CDR1 and CDR2 from the germline V gene are MNHEY and SMNVEV (reference sequence). V was shortened by 7 bases and J by 5 bases, with 13 bases between the two germline ends.